Listed here is a single T cell receptor (beta chain). The CDR3 is 14 residues long. Germline V gene sequence: CDR1 SGHAT, CDR2 FQNNGV. Trimming shortened V by 1 base and J by 4 bases, and 10 bases separated the two germline ends. This sample is drawn from a study of control samples from healthy donors and cancer patients. TCRdb's table, derived via immunoSEQ multiplex PCR, lists solely in-frame clones and lacks some. The table shows roughly 80,000 clones, with 70% to 90% occurring only once. Sequences were obtained from blood. V usage is TRBV11-2 and J usage is TRBJ1-2; no definite D call. The sequence was obtained from a woman aged 50 to 65 in good health. In DNA, the CDR3 is TGTGCCAGCAGCTTAGCGGTAGGGAGCTATGGCTACACCTTC. Translating it yields CASSLAVGSYGYTF.